This T cell receptor (delta chain) was documented in a study of gamma-delta chains in newborns, infants, children. TCRdb re-analyzed the reads via CATT. The sample yields over 5,500 delta-chain clones, approximately 10% seen once. Losses at the gene ends were 1 base for V and 2 bases for J; bases not matched to a gene: 6. The CDR3 contains 17 residues. Germline values: CDR1 GEAIGNYY, CDR2 EKD. The clonotype was recovered from a child who was a newborn, infant or young child, either healthy, febrile or measles-vaccinated (not recorded which). Material: blood. The J gene is TRDJ1, the V gene TRDV2; 13 positions agree with TRDD3. CDR3 loop: CACDTLGDTTGTDKLIF. DNA of the CDR3: TGTGCCTGTGACACACTGGGGGATACGACGGGAACCGATAAACTCATCTTT.